Presented here are 6 T cell receptor beta chains from one specimen sequenced in a study of radiotherapy plus CTLA-4 blockade in lung cancer. This table comes from immunoSEQ multiplex PCR, and its TCRdb copy is limited to in-frame clones, with some not included. This sample has about 38,000 clones; 80% to 90% occur once, and the top ten carry under 25%. Sequenced material: peripheral blood, taken from a patient treated with radiotherapy plus ipilimumab. All receptors come from a human donor with non-small cell lung cancer whose response to radiotherapy plus ipilimumab could not be evaluated.

This clone was seen a handful of times. This sequence joins TRBV29-1 and TRBJ2-7; a possible D gene is TRBD2 (5 bases). CDR3 length equals 12 residues. Trimming shortened V by 4 bases and J by 6 bases, and 13 bases separated the two germline ends. Germline CDR1 is SQVTM and CDR2 is ANQGSEA. The CDR3 DNA follows: TGCAGCGTTGGAGGGTCAGCACCCGAGCAGTACTTC. Amino acid sequence: CSVGGSAPEQYF.

The J gene is TRBJ2-6, the V gene TRBV10-3, with D possibly matching TRBD1 (6 bases). The CDR3 is made up of 16 amino acids. Trimming left V 6 bases short and J 0 bases short, with 12 bases between. Per germline, CDR1 ENHRY and CDR2 SYGVKD. CDR3 in DNA: TGTGCCATCAGGGGGGCCCTGAGCTCTGGGGCCAACGTCCTGACTTTC. Its protein product is CAIRGALSSGANVLTF.

The chain couples TRBV4-1 to TRBJ2-1; 11 bases align to TRBD2. Looked up from germline, CDR1 is MGHRA and CDR2 is YSYEKL. CDR3 length: 16 residues. The V gene end was trimmed by 2 bases and the J gene end by 7 bases; junction bases not matched to a gene: 7. CDR3 region: CASSQWEASGRNEQFF. The CDR3 DNA reads as TGCGCCAGCAGCCAATGGGAGGCTAGCGGGAGGAATGAGCAGTTCTTC.

For this clone: The junction differs from germline at one of its ends, possibly a read error. This chain links TRBV7-7 with TRBJ2-1, with 7 bases aligning to TRBD1. This CDR3 spans 14 amino acids. Germline V lookup: CDR1 SSHAT, CDR2 FNYEAQ (reference sequence). The CDR3 region is CASSLGGDFNEQFF. In DNA form, the CDR3 reads TGTGCTAGCAGCTTAGGGGGCGACTTCAATGAGCAGTTCTTC.

This clone came up a few times. The J gene is TRBJ1-1, the V gene TRBV6-5; D possibly corresponds to TRBD1 (5 bases). With 8 bases removed from V and 3 bases from J, the gap between germline ends came to 13 bases. The V gene's germline CDR1 is MNHEY and CDR2 SVGAGI. The CDR3 runs to 13 residues. CDR3 region: CASRGVGDTEAFF. As DNA, the CDR3 is TGTGCCAGCCGGGGGGTGGGCGACACTGAAGCTTTCTTT.

This chain joins TRBV6-1 and TRBJ2-1; TRBD1 matches 10 bases. CDR1 and CDR2 from the germline V gene are MNHNS and SASEGT. J lost 9 bases, V lost 3 bases, and 8 bases had no gene match. This CDR3 has 15 amino acids. CDR3 sequence (DNA): TGTGCCAGCAGTGATTGCCGGGACAGGGGTTGTGAGCAGTTCTTC. Protein: CASSDCRDRGCEQFF.